Each of the 3 T cell receptor beta chains below was sequenced from the same sample in a study of early T cells in non-severe SARS-CoV-2 infection. TCRdb reprocessed the 5' RACE reads with MiXCR, giving one entry per CDR3 protein. The table includes more than 90,000 distinct CDR3 sequences, over 10% detected once. The specimen was whole blood. The receptors shown here come from an adult who was a healthcare worker with PCR-confirmed SARS-CoV-2 infection or an uninfected control (not recorded which).

This clonotype was seen repeatedly, ten times or more. The chain combines TRBV6-5 with TRBJ1-5, with no clear D. The CDR3 loop spans 15 amino acids. CDR1 MNHEY and CDR2 SVGAGI come from the germline V gene. Trimming stripped 0 bases from V and 4 bases from J, with 10 bases between. CDR3 bases: TGTGCCAGCAGTTACTCGATGACGGGTAATCAGCCCCAGCATTTT. This sequence encodes CASSYSMTGNQPQHF.

This chain connects TRBV28 to TRBJ2-3; the D is unclear. V was trimmed by 5 bases and J by 6 bases, leaving 9 bases between them. This CDR3 has 12 residues. Germline CDR1 and CDR2: MDHEN and SYDVKM. The CDR3 sequence is CASSTYADTQYF. The DNA of the CDR3 is TGTGCCAGCAGTACCTACGCGGATACGCAGTATTTT. Full variable domain (remainder filled in from reference TRBV28 and TRBJ2-3): DVKVTQSSRYLVKRTGEKVFLECVQDMDHENMFWYRQDPGLGLRLIYFSYDVKMKEKGDIPEGYSVSREKKERFSLILESASTNQTSMYLCASSTYADTQYFGPGTRLTVL.

This clonotype was observed at least ten times. The rearrangement joins TRBV7-9 to TRBJ1-5, with D possibly TRBD1 on 5 matching bases. This CDR3 region has 13 residues. The germline V and J ends were trimmed by 5 bases and 4 bases, with 9 bases remaining between them. Germline-derived CDR1 and CDR2 are SEHNR and FQNEAQ (reference sequence). This chain's CDR3 is CASSLGPNQPQHF. Written as DNA, the CDR3 is TGTGCCAGCAGCCTGGGACCTAATCAGCCCCAGCATTTT.